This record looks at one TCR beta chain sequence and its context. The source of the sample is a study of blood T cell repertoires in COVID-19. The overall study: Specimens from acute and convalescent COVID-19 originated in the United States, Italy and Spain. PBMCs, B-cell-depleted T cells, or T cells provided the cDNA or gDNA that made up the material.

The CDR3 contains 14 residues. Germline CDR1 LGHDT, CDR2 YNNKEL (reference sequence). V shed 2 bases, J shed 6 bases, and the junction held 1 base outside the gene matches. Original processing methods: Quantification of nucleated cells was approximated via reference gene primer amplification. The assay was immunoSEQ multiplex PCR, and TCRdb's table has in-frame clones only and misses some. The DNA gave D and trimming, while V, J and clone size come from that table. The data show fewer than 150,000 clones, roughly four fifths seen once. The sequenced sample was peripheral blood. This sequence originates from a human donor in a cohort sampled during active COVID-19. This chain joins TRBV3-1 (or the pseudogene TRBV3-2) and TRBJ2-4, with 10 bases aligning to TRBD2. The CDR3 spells CASSQPSGGNIQYF. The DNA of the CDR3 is TGTGCCAGCAGCCAACCTAGCGGGGGAAACATTCAGTACTTC.